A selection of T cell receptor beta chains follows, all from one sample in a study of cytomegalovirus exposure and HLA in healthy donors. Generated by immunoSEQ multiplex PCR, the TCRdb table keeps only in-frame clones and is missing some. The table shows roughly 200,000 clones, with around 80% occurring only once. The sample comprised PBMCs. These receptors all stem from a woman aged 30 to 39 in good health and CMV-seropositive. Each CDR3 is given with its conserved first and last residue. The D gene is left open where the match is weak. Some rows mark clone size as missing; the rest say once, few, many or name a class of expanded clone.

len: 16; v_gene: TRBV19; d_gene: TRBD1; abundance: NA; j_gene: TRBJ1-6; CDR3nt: TGTGCCAGTAGTATCGGACAGGGGGCCGATAATTCACCCCTCCACTTT; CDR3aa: CASSIGQGADNSPLHF
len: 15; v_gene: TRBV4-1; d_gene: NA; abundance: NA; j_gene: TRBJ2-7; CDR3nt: TGCGCCAGCAGCCATTACAACAGGGAATCCTACGAGCAGTACTTC; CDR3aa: CASSHYNRESYEQYF
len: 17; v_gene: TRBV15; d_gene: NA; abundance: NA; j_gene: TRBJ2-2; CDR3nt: TGTGCCACCAGCAGAGGCCGGGACTGGGAGAACACCGGGGAGCTGTTTTTT; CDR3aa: CATSRGRDWENTGELFF
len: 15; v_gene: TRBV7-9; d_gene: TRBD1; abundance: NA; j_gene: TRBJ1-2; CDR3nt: TGTGCCAGCAGCATGCTGGACAGGGCTAACTATGGCTACACCTTC; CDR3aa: CASSMLDRANYGYTF
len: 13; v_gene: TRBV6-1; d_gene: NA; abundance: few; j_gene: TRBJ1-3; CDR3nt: TGTGCCAGCAGTGAAGGTAAAAGCGGCACCATATATTTT; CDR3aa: CASSEGKSGTIYF
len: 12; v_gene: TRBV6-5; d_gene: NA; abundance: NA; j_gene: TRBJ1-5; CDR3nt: TGTGCCGCAGGACAGTCCGGTCAGCCCCAGCATTTT; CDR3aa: CAAGQSGQPQHF
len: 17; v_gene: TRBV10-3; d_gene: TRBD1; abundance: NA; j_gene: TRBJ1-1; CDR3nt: TGTGCCATCAGTGGTAGGGACAGGGGATTAATGAACACTGAAGCTTTCTTT; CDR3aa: CAISGRDRGLMNTEAFF
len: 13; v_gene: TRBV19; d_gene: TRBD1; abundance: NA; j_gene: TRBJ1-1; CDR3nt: TGTGCCAGTACTACAGGGGGTGGAACTGAAGCTTTCTTT; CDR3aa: CASTTGGGTEAFF
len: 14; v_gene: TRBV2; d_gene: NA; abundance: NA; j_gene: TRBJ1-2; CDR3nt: TGTGCCAGCAGTACCCGGGGGGGGCTCTATGGCTACACCTTC; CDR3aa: CASSTRGGLYGYTF
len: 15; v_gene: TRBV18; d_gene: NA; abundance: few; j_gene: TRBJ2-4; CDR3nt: TGTGCCAGCATGGCGACAGGACTAGCCAAAAACATTCAGTACTTC; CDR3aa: CASMATGLAKNIQYF
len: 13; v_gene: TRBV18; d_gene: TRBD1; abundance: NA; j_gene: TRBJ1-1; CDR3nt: TGTGCCAGCTCACCAGGGACAGACACTGAAGCTTTCTTT; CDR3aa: CASSPGTDTEAFF
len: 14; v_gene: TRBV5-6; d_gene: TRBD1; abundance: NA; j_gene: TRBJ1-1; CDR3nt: TGTGCCAGCAGCTTGGGACAGGGGTACACTGAAGCTTTCTTT; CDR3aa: CASSLGQGYTEAFF
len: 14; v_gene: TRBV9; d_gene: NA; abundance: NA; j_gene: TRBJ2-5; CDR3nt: TGTGCCAGCAGCGTAGAAGTAGGGGAAGAGACCCAGTACTTC; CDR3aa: CASSVEVGEETQYF
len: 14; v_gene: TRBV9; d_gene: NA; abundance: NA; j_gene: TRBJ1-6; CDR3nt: TGTGCCAGCAGCGTAGAACAGGAGTCGACACCCCTCCACTTT; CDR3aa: CASSVEQESTPLHF
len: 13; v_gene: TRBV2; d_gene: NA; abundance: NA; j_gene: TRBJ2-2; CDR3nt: TGTGCCAGCAGCGACAGTAACACCGGGGAGCTGTTTTTT; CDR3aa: CASSDSNTGELFF
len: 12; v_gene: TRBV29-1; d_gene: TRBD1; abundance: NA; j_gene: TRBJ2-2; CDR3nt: TGCAGCGTCGGACAGGGCGCCGGGGAGCTGTTTTTT; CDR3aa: CSVGQGAGELFF
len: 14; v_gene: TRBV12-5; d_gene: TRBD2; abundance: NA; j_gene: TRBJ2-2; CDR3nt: TGTGCTAGTGGAGCTAGCGGGGGCGGAGGGGAGCTGTTTTTT; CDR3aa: CASGASGGGGELFF
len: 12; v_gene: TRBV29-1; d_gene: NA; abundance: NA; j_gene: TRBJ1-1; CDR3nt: TGCAGCGTTGAACAGATGAACACTGAAGCTTTCTTT; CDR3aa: CSVEQMNTEAFF
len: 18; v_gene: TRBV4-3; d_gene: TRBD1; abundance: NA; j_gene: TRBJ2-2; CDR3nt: TGCGCCAGCAGCCAAGATAGGGGAGGGACAGGGGAAGGCGGGGAGCTGTTTTTT; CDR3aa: CASSQDRGGTGEGGELFF
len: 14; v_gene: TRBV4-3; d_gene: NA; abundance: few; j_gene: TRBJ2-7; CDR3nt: TGCGCCAGCAGCCAAGGTACAGGGACCTACGAGCAGTACTTC; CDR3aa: CASSQGTGTYEQYF
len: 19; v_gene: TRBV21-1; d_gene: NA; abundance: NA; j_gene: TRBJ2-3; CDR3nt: TGTGCCAGCACCCCACCCCCGACAGGGGATTTTTCGAACACAGATACGCAGTATTTT; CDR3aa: CASTPPPTGDFSNTDTQYF
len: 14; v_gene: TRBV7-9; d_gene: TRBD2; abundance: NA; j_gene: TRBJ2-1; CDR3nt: TGTGCCAGCAGCCCGACTAGCAGTTACAATGAGCAGTTCTTC; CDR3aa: CASSPTSSYNEQFF
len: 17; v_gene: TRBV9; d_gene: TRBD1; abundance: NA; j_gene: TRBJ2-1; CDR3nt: TGTGCCAGCAGCGCCTGGGGGGGACAGGGCCTTTACAATGAGCAGTTCTTC; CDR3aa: CASSAWGGQGLYNEQFF
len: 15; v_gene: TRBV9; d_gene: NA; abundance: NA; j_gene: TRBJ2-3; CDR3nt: TGTGCCAGCAGCGTAGACGGCAGGGGCACAGATACGCAGTATTTT; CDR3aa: CASSVDGRGTDTQYF
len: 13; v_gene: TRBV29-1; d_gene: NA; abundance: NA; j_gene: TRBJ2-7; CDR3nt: TGCAGCGTTGGTCGGGGGGCCAGCTACGAGCAGTACTTC; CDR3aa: CSVGRGASYEQYF
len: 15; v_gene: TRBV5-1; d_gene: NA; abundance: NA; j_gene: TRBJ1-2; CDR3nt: TGCGCCAGCAGCTTGGCAGGAAGCATGAACTATGGCTACACCTTC; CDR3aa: CASSLAGSMNYGYTF
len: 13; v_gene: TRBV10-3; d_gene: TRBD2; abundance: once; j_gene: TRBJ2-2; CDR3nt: TGTGCCATCGGACTAGGAGGAGCCGGGGAGCTGTTTTTT; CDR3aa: CAIGLGGAGELFF
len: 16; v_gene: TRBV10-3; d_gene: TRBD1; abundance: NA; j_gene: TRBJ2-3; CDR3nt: TGTGCCATCAGCGTGACAGGGTCCTCTAGCACAGATACGCAGTATTTT; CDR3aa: CAISVTGSSSTDTQYF
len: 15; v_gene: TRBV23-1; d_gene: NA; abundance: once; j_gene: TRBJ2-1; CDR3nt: TGCGCCAGCAGTCAACGGACTCTCTCCTACAATGAGCAGTTCTTC; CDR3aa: CASSQRTLSYNEQFF
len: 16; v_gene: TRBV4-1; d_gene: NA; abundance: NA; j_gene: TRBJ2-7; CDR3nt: TGCGCCAGCAGCCCTGGGGGAAGGGGGATTAACTACGAGCAGTACTTC; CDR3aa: CASSPGGRGINYEQYF
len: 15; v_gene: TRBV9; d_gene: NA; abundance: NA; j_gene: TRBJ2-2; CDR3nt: TGTGCCAGCAGCGTAGGAATCAGGCGAACCGGGGAGCTGTTTTTT; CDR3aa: CASSVGIRRTGELFF
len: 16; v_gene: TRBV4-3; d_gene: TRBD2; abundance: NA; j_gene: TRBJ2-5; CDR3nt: TGCGCCAGCAGCCAAGATAGGTTAGCGGGGCAGAGGGCCCAGTACTTC; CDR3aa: CASSQDRLAGQRAQYF
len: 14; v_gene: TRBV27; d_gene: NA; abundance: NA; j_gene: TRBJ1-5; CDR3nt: TGTGCCAGCAGCTGGGGGGGGGCAGGTCAGCCCCAGCATTTT; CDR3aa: CASSWGGAGQPQHF
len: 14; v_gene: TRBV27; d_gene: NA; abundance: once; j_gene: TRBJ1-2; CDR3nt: TGTGCCAGCAGGACAGGATACTCGATCTATGGCTACACCTTC; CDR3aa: CASRTGYSIYGYTF
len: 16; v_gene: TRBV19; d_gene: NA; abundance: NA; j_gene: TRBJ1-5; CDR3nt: TGTGCCAGTAGTACTGACAGGCCTATAAGCAATCAGCCCCAGCATTTT; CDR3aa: CASSTDRPISNQPQHF